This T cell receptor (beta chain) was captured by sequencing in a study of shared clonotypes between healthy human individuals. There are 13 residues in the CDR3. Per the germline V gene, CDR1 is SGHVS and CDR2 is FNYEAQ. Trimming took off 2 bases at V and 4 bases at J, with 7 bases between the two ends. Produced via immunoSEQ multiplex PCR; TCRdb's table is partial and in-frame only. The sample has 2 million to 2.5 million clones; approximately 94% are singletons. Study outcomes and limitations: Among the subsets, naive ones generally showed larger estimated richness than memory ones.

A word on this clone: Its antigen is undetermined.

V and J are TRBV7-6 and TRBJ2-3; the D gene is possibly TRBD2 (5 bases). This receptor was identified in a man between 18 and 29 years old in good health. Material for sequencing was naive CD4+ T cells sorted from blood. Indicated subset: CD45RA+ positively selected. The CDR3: CASSLLGADTQYF. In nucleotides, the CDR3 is TGTGCCAGCAGCTTATTGGGAGCAGATACGCAGTATTTT.